A selection of T cell receptor beta chains follows, all from one sample in a study of vaccination effects on CD4 cells after COVID-19. Antigens of these TCRs are unknown. Clones were sequenced by immunoSEQ multiplex PCR, and TCRdb holds only the in-frame ones, with some missing. The table includes more than 35,000 clones, roughly 66% detected once. The input for sequencing was CD4+ T cells from PBMCs cultured with HCoV-OC43 spike peptides, taken before COVID-19 vaccination. The receptors shown here come from a human donor who received a COVID-19 vaccine. Each CDR3 is given with its conserved first and last residue. A D gene is named only where the DNA matches it firmly. Clone size appears in some rows only: once, few, many, or a class for an expanded clone.

abundance	d_gene	v_gene	j_gene	CDR3aa	CDR3nt
NA	NA	TRBV18	TRBJ2-5	CASSTTSETQYF	TGTGCCAGCTCCACCACATCGGAGACCCAGTACTTC
NA	NA	TRBV7-8	TRBJ1-3	CASSLGAGNTIYF	TGTGCCAGCAGCTTGGGGGCTGGAAACACCATATATTTT
NA	NA	TRBV27	TRBJ1-1	CASSYRDRTEAFF	TGTGCCAGCAGTTATAGGGATCGGACTGAAGCTTTCTTT
few	NA	TRBV29-1	TRBJ1-1	CSVATGGDEAFF	TGCAGCGTTGCGACAGGCGGGGATGAAGCTTTCTTT
few	TRBD1	TRBV11-3	TRBJ1-1	CASSSGQGGTEAFF	TGTGCCAGCAGCTCCGGACAGGGAGGAACTGAAGCTTTCTTT
NA	TRBD1	TRBV4-1	TRBJ1-1	CASSQDRGYTEAFF	TGCGCCAGCAGCCAGGACAGGGGATACACTGAAGCTTTCTTT
NA	NA	TRBV24-1	TRBJ2-3	CATSGSFGTQYF	TGTGCCACCAGTGGGTCCTTTGGTACGCAGTATTTT
NA	TRBD2	TRBV5-4	TRBJ2-1	CASSPGGLAGVLSSYNEQFF	TGTGCCAGCAGCCCCGGGGGACTAGCGGGAGTCTTAAGCTCCTACAATGAGCAGTTCTTC
NA	NA	TRBV29-1	TRBJ1-2	CSVEDTNYGYTF	TGCAGCGTTGAGGACACTAACTATGGCTACACCTTC
NA	TRBD1	TRBV5-4	TRBJ2-5	CASSRDRVETQYF	TGTGCCAGCAGCAGGGACAGGGTGGAGACCCAGTACTTC
once	TRBD2	TRBV10-2	TRBJ2-7	CASSDLAGGPGEQYF	TGCGCCAGCAGTGATTTGGCGGGGGGGCCGGGGGAGCAGTACTTC
few	NA	TRBV7-9	TRBJ1-6	CASSLGGEYNSPLHF	TGTGCCAGCAGCTTAGGTGGGGAATATAATTCACCCCTCCACTTT
NA	TRBD1	TRBV6-5	TRBJ1-2	CASSPRDRGFYGYTF	TGTGCCAGCAGTCCCCGGGACAGGGGCTTCTATGGCTACACCTTC
few	TRBD2	TRBV7-8	TRBJ2-1	CASSTSRGGLEQFF	TGTGCCAGCAGCACCTCTCGCGGGGGGTTGGAGCAGTTCTTC
NA	NA	TRBV2	TRBJ1-6	CASSGGVFAGAYNSPLHF	TGTGCCAGCAGTGGGGGGGTTTTTGCGGGGGCCTATAATTCACCCCTCCACTTT
few	NA	TRBV4-1	TRBJ1-1	CASSQVVLLRKGTEAFF	TGCGCCAGCAGCCAAGTCGTTTTGCTGAGGAAAGGGACTGAAGCTTTCTTT
once	TRBD2	TRBV5-4	TRBJ2-3	CASSPGTSGGSYTDTQYF	TGTGCCAGCAGCCCCGGGACTAGCGGGGGGTCTTACACAGATACGCAGTATTTT
NA	NA	TRBV9	TRBJ1-4	CASSVGSLANEKLFF	TGTGCCAGCAGCGTAGGGTCGCTGGCTAATGAAAAACTGTTTTTT
NA	TRBD1	TRBV27	TRBJ2-2	CASSLVGTDTGELFF	TGTGCCAGCAGTTTGGTGGGGACAGACACCGGGGAGCTGTTTTTT
NA	NA	TRBV10-3	TRBJ2-3	CAITPGASTDTQYF	TGTGCCATCACCCCGGGGGCGAGCACAGATACGCAGTATTTT
NA	TRBD1	TRBV5-1	TRBJ1-2	CASSSDRAYGYTF	TGCGCCAGCAGCTCGGACAGGGCCTATGGCTACACCTTC
few	TRBD1	TRBV5-4	TRBJ2-5	CASSSGQADETQYF	TGTGCCAGCAGCTCGGGACAGGCGGATGAGACCCAGTACTTC
NA	TRBD1	TRBV15	TRBJ2-5	CATSRGDSTETQYF	TGTGCCACCAGCAGAGGGGACAGCACAGAGACCCAGTACTTC
NA	TRBD1	TRBV6-5	TRBJ1-1	CASSPPGGREAFF	TGTGCCAGCAGTCCCCCAGGGGGCCGGGAAGCTTTCTTT
NA	TRBD2	TRBV3-1/TRBV3-2	TRBJ2-3	CASSQEGLAGSDTQYF	TGTGCCAGCAGCCAAGAAGGACTAGCGGGGTCAGATACGCAGTATTTT
NA	TRBD1	TRBV29-1	TRBJ2-5	CSVEGTQGEEETQYF	TGCAGCGTTGAAGGGACCCAGGGGGAAGAAGAGACCCAGTACTTC
few	TRBD2	TRBV10-3	TRBJ2-7	CAISERTGGRDEQYF	TGTGCCATCAGTGAGAGGACGGGGGGGCGGGACGAGCAGTACTTC
NA	NA	TRBV1	TRBJ2-1	CTDLQGGSYNEQFF	TGCACCGATCTACAGGGAGGCTCCTACAATGAGCAGTTCTTC
NA	NA	TRBV7-2	TRBJ1-1	CASSSGLIAEAFF	TGTGCCAGCAGCTCCGGCCTCATCGCTGAAGCTTTCTTT
once	TRBD2	TRBV6-2/TRBV6-3	TRBJ2-1	CASSYQFGTATSGSLYEQFF	TGTGCCAGCAGTTACCAATTCGGGACGGCGACTAGCGGGAGTTTGTATGAGCAGTTCTTC
NA	TRBD2	TRBV18	TRBJ2-1	CASSPQLGTSGIEQFF	TGTGCCAGCTCACCACAGTTGGGGACTAGCGGGATCGAGCAGTTCTTC
NA	NA	TRBV7-9	TRBJ2-1	CASTARGVDEQFF	TGTGCCAGCACCGCCCGTGGGGTGGATGAGCAGTTCTTC
NA	NA	TRBV13	TRBJ2-3	CASSLGGIADTQYF	TGTGCCAGCAGCTTGGGGGGCATCGCAGATACGCAGTATTTT
NA	TRBD1	TRBV5-1	TRBJ1-4	CASSSGGATNEKLFF	TGCGCCAGCAGCTCAGGGGGCGCAACTAATGAAAAACTGTTTTTT
few	TRBD1	TRBV19	TRBJ1-3	CASVDRGYGNTIYF	TGTGCCAGTGTTGACAGGGGGTATGGAAACACCATATATTTT
once	NA	TRBV2	TRBJ2-7	CASSESPNEQYF	TGTGCCAGCAGTGAAAGTCCGAACGAGCAGTACTTC
NA	TRBD2	TRBV11-2	TRBJ2-1	CASSLDLTSGGNEQFF	TGTGCCAGCAGCTTAGACCTTACTAGCGGGGGGAATGAGCAGTTCTTC
NA	TRBD1	TRBV12-3/TRBV12-4	TRBJ1-1	CASSRDSAEAFF	TGTGCCAGCAGTCGGGACAGCGCTGAAGCTTTCTTT
NA	TRBD1	TRBV2	TRBJ1-2	CASSELQGIGGYTF	TGTGCCAGCAGTGAACTACAGGGGATCGGTGGCTACACCTTC
NA	NA	TRBV6-2/TRBV6-3	TRBJ1-2	CASSYILGDPRNYGYTF	TGTGCCAGCAGTTACATTCTGGGGGACCCCCGTAACTATGGCTACACCTTC
NA	TRBD1	TRBV6-1	TRBJ2-7	CASSEGTGGPYEQYF	TGTGCCAGCAGTGAAGGGACAGGGGGCCCCTACGAGCAGTACTTC
NA	NA	TRBV30	TRBJ2-7	CAWSRESHEQYF	TGTGCCTGGAGTAGGGAATCCCACGAGCAGTACTTC
NA	TRBD1	TRBV11-3	TRBJ1-3	CASSQQGGAGNTIYF	TGTGCCAGCAGCCAACAGGGGGGAGCTGGAAACACCATATATTTT
NA	NA	TRBV2	TRBJ1-1	CASSPKTRAGEAFF	TGTGCCAGCAGTCCCAAGACGAGGGCGGGTGAAGCTTTCTTT
NA	TRBD1	TRBV5-1	TRBJ1-4	CASSLGQGATNEKLFF	TGCGCCAGCAGCTTGGGGCAGGGGGCAACTAATGAAAAACTGTTTTTT
NA	NA	TRBV5-4	TRBJ1-6	CASSLPGLYPLHF	TGTGCCAGCAGCTTGCCGGGGCTCTATCCCCTCCACTTT
few	TRBD2	TRBV3-1/TRBV3-2	TRBJ2-1	CASSQLRGTSYNEQFF	TGTGCCAGCAGCCAATTGCGGGGGACCTCCTACAATGAGCAGTTCTTC
NA	NA	TRBV11-1	TRBJ2-1	CASSRTDKSSEQFF	TGTGCCAGCAGCCGGACAGATAAATCGAGTGAGCAGTTCTTC
NA	NA	TRBV19	TRBJ1-2	CASSIPRGTLYGYTF	TGTGCCAGTAGTATCCCCCGCGGGACTCTTTATGGCTACACCTTC
NA	TRBD1	TRBV6-2/TRBV6-3	TRBJ1-1	CASSYPDRRREAFF	TGTGCCAGCAGTTACCCGGACAGGAGGCGGGAAGCTTTCTTT
NA	NA	TRBV7-9	TRBJ2-1	CASSQGPSYNEQFF	TGTGCCAGCAGCCAGGGACCCAGTTACAATGAGCAGTTCTTC
NA	NA	TRBV11-2	TRBJ1-1	CASSLGGQSVRTEAFF	TGTGCCAGCAGCTTAGGCGGGCAATCCGTTCGGACTGAAGCTTTCTTT
few	NA	TRBV29-1	TRBJ1-5	CSVMIGYGSNQPQHF	TGCAGCGTGATGATAGGCTATGGGAGCAATCAGCCCCAGCATTTT
NA	NA	TRBV2	TRBJ2-1	CASSEHGGGVFNEQFF	TGTGCCAGCAGTGAACATGGAGGGGGCGTTTTTAATGAGCAGTTCTTC